This T cell receptor (beta chain) was profiled in a study of identifying expanded T cells in peripheral blood. Study results and caveats: Over approximately two and four weeks, about 15 and 18 clones changed, versus approximately 1.2 between replicates. Variance in clone template counts between approximately two-week samples significantly increased with total template count across all healthy donors.

During the collection period, no donor immune events like infections were recorded. As to this clone: Its target is not known.

Germline CDR1 is SGDLS and CDR2 is YYNGEE. The length of the CDR3 is 16 residues. Germline trimming cut 4 bases from V and 5 bases from J; bases unmatched to any gene: 6. Generated by immunoSEQ multiplex PCR, the TCRdb table keeps only in-frame clones and is missing some. The sample shows tens of thousands of clones, roughly 84% of them seen only once. V and J are TRBV9 and TRBJ2-2; 12 nucleotides match TRBD1. Sequenced input: blood. The sequence was obtained from a person between 18 and 70 years old in good health. The CDR3 loop reads CASSSMGQGATGELFF. The DNA of the CDR3 is TGTGCCAGCAGCTCAATGGGACAGGGGGCAACCGGGGAGCTGTTTTTT. Full variable domain (rest looked up from reference TRBV9 and TRBJ2-2): DSGVTQTPKHLITATGQRVTLRCSPRSGDLSVYWYQQSLDQGLQFLIQYYNGEERAKGNILERFSAQQFPDLHSELNLSSLELGDSALYFCASSSMGQGATGELFFGEGSRLTVL.